This T cell receptor beta chain comes out of a study of T cell responses to AZD1222 COVID-19 vaccine. As for the study in general: Combined were second doses at about 4 or about 12 weeks.

Profiled with immunoSEQ multiplex PCR; TCRdb holds only in-frame clones, not every one. The sample holds fewer than 200,000 clones, about nine tenths seen once. Between the trimmed V and J ends, which lost 4 bases and 9 bases, there was a span of 17 bases. Germline CDR1 is SGHRS and CDR2 is YFSETQ. The CDR3 is made up of 15 amino acids. This clone was detected only once. The material was peripheral blood, obtained on day 0 of AZD1222 vaccination. The sequence derives from an adult in good health. The chain joins TRBV5-1 to TRBJ1-6; no reliable D call. CDR3 bases: TGCGCCAGCAGCCCGAAGGGCGATTTTGGTTCACCCCTCCACTTT. Amino acid sequence: CASSPKGDFGSPLHF.